What follows are 30 T cell receptor beta chains derived from one specimen sequenced in a study of PD-1 blockade in mismatch repair-deficient tumors. Clones were sequenced by immunoSEQ multiplex PCR, and TCRdb holds only the in-frame ones, with some missing. The sample lists 25,000 to 30,000 clones; approximately 84% were seen once. Specimen: PBMCs, collected before pembrolizumab treatment. The receptor source for this set is an adult with mismatch repair-deficient cancer.

The rearrangement links TRBV7-8 to TRBJ1-2; D is undetermined. This CDR3 is built from 13 residues. Germline V CDR1 and CDR2: SGHVS, FQNEAQ. V was pared by 1 base and J by 8 bases, with 11 bases between. In nucleotides, the CDR3 is TGTGCCAGCAGCTTAGTGGGCAGAGGGGGCTACACCTTC. Translating it yields CASSLVGRGGYTF.

V is TRBV5-1 and J is TRBJ2-1, with D possibly matching TRBD2 (6 bases). V gave up 1 base and J gave up 5 bases, with 13 bases separating them. This CDR3 region has 15 residues. The germline CDR1 and CDR2 sequences are SGHRS and YFSETQ. CDR3 nucleotides: TGCGCCAGCAGCTTGCTCGGGAGCTACCACAATGAGCAGTTCTTC. The encoded protein is CASSLLGSYHNEQFF.

This sequence joins TRBV5-1 and TRBJ2-2; no definite D call. The CDR3 length is 15 residues. V shed 0 bases and J shed 3 bases, with 9 bases lying between them. CDR1 and CDR2 (germline): SGHRS, YFSETQ. The CDR3 reads CASSLAQQDTGELFF. The CDR3 bases are TGCGCCAGCAGCTTGGCCCAGCAGGACACCGGGGAGCTGTTTTTT.

The chain uses TRBV7-2 and TRBJ1-5; no clear D. Trimming stripped 1 base from V and 7 bases from J, with 14 bases between. Germline-derived CDR1 and CDR2 are SGHTA and FQGNSA. The CDR3 contains 15 residues. CDR3 protein: CASSLDSRPNQPQHF. The CDR3 DNA sequence: TGTGCCAGCAGCTTAGACTCCAGGCCCAACCAGCCCCAGCATTTT.

Judged by abundance, this clone is medium-sized. The chain links TRBV30 to TRBJ1-6; 9 nucleotides line up with TRBD1. The CDR3 runs to 15 residues. Trimming took 0 bases from V and 10 from J; bases not matched to a gene: 7. Germline values: CDR1 GTSNPN, CDR2 SVGIG (reference sequence). The CDR3 nucleotides are TGTGCCTGGAGTGTATCTGGGACAGGGAAATCACCCCTCCACTTT. Residues: CAWSVSGTGKSPLHF. Combining the CDR3 with reference TRBV30 and TRBJ1-6 gives the whole variable domain SQTIHQWPATLVQPVGSPLSLECTVEGTSNPNLYWYRQAAGRGLQLLFYSVGIGQISSEVPQNLSASRPQDRQFILSSKKLLLSDSGFYLCAWSVSGTGKSPLHFGNGTRLTVT.

The V and J genes are TRBV2 and TRBJ1-4; the D is unclear. This CDR3 contains 14 residues. Germline loops: CDR1 SNHLY, CDR2 FYNNEI. Trimming removed 6 bases from V and 4 bases from J, with 12 bases in between. The CDR3 DNA follows: TGTGCCAGCAGGAAGAGGTTAGATAATGAAAAACTGTTTTTT. Its protein is CASRKRLDNEKLFF.

The chain links TRBV2 to TRBJ1-3, with a tentative D call TRBD1 (5 bases). Trimming removed 6 bases at V and 3 bases at J, with 15 bases between. The CDR3 loop spans 15 amino acids. CDR1 is SNHLY, CDR2 FYNNEI, per germline. Here the CDR3 DNA reads TGTGCCAGCAGGGCCTTCGGGGGTAGTGGAAACACCATATATTTT. This gives the protein CASRAFGGSGNTIYF. The variable domain in full, with the rest retrieved from reference TRBV2 and TRBJ1-3, is EPEVTQTPSHQVTQMGQEVILRCVPISNHLYFYWYRQILGQKVEFLVSFYNNEISEKSEIFDDQFSVERPDGSNFTLKIRSTKLEDSAMYFCASRAFGGSGNTIYFGEGSWLTVV.

V is TRBV9 and J is TRBJ2-5, with 8 positions matching TRBD1. V lost 0 bases and J lost 5; bases outside the gene matches: 6. The CDR3 sequence is 15 residues long. Germline V gene data show CDR1 as SGDLS and CDR2 as YYNGEE. The CDR3 coding sequence is TGTGCCAGCAGCGTAGGCGGACAGGGTGGGGAGACCCAGTACTTC. Its protein is CASSVGGQGGETQYF.

The genes are TRBV27 and TRBJ2-7, with 8 bases fitting TRBD2. V lost 1 base to trimming and J lost 5 bases; unmatched junction nucleotides: 4. The CDR3 spans 14 residues. Germline-derived CDR1 and CDR2 are MNHEY and SMNVEV (reference sequence). The CDR3 here is CASSLLRGGDEQYF. CDR3 coding DNA: TGTGCCAGCAGTTTATTACGGGGGGGCGACGAGCAGTACTTC.

The rearrangement links TRBV2 to TRBJ1-4; no firm D call. Between the trimmed V and J ends, which lost 5 bases and 4 bases, there was a span of 2 bases. Germline V CDR1 and CDR2: SNHLY, FYNNEI. This CDR3 spans 11 amino acids. This CDR3 is CASSYNEKLFF. Written as DNA, the CDR3 is TGTGCCAGCAGTTATAATGAAAAACTGTTTTTT.

This chain connects TRBV6-1 to TRBJ2-7; no definite D call. V was clipped by 4 bases and J by 3 bases, with 13 bases between them. This CDR3 is built from 14 residues. Germline CDR1 and CDR2: MNHNS and SASEGT. CDR3 sequence: CASSGGFSHYEQYF. The CDR3 coding sequence is TGTGCCAGCAGTGGAGGATTTTCCCACTACGAGCAGTACTTC.

The gene calls are TRBV14 and TRBJ1-2; 9 nucleotides agree with TRBD1. The V segment lost 4 bases and the J segment 5 bases; nucleotides outside the gene matches: 2. The CDR3 has 13 amino acids. Germline V gene lookup returns CDR1 SGHDN and CDR2 FVKESK. CDR3: CASSPGTGYGYTF. Written as DNA, the CDR3 is TGTGCCAGCAGCCCCGGGACAGGGTATGGCTACACCTTC.

This clone came up once. The chain has TRBV5-1 and TRBJ2-1; 8 bases match TRBD2. This CDR3 region has 13 residues. Germline loops: CDR1 SGHRS, CDR2 YFSETQ. V dropped 5 bases and J dropped 5; count of bases not matched to a gene: 3. The CDR3 bases are TGCGCCAGCAGGACGACTAGCGACAATGAGCAGTTCTTC. It yields the protein CASRTTSDNEQFF.

This clone occurred a few times. CDR3 nucleotide sequence: TGTGCCAGCTCACCATCCGGTGACGAGCAGTACTTC. Encoded protein: CASSPSGDEQYF. This chain links TRBV18 with TRBJ2-7; unclear D gene. CDR3 length equals 12 residues. The V gene's germline CDR1 is KGHSH and CDR2 LQKENI. Trimming took 2 bases from V and 5 from J, leaving 7 bases between them. The full variable domain, with the rest looked up from reference TRBV18 and TRBJ2-7, is NAGVMQNPRHLVRRRGQEARLRCSPMKGHSHVYWYRQLPEEGLKFMVYLQKENIIDESGMPKERFSAEFPKEGPSILRIQQVVRGDSAAYFCASSPSGDEQYFGPGTRLTVT.

This chain uses TRBV5-1 with TRBJ1-2, with D possibly being TRBD1 (5 bases). Trimming shortened V by 4 bases and J by 4 bases, and 17 bases separated the two germline ends. The CDR3 covers 15 residues. Germline CDR1 and CDR2: SGHRS and YFSETQ. CDR3 nucleotides: TGCGCCAGCAGCCCGACAGCCTTAACCATCTATGGCTACACCTTC. It codes for CASSPTALTIYGYTF.

This clone has just one count. This chain joins TRBV5-1 and TRBJ2-4; 8 nucleotides match TRBD1. J was trimmed by 11 bases and V by 4 bases; bases with no gene match: 5. The germline gives CDR1 SGHRS, CDR2 YFSETQ. The CDR3 runs 12 residues. The CDR3 here is CASSTGQAVQYF. CDR3 coding DNA: TGCGCCAGCAGCACGGGACAGGCAGTTCAGTACTTC.

The chain is built from TRBV6-5 and TRBJ2-5; D is possibly TRBD2 (7 bases). Germline assignment: CDR1 MNHEY and CDR2 SVGAGI. The CDR3 runs to 13 residues. Between the trimmed V and J ends, which lost 2 bases and 9 bases, there was a span of 13 bases. CDR3 DNA: TGTGCCAGCAGTTACCGGGGGGCCGCGGCCCAGTACTTC. Amino acid sequence: CASSYRGAAAQYF.

The chain has TRBV18 and TRBJ2-5, with a tentative D call TRBD1 (6 bases). V was trimmed by 2 bases and J by 4 bases, leaving 14 bases between them. The germline V gene encodes CDR1 KGHSH and CDR2 LQKENI. CDR3 length: 15 amino acids. Here the CDR3 DNA reads TGTGCCAGCTCACCAAGTAACAGGGCGGTAGAGACCCAGTACTTC. This encodes CASSPSNRAVETQYF.

The chain uses TRBV11-2 and TRBJ2-3; D remains ambiguous. Trimming took off 6 bases at V and 3 bases at J, with 7 bases between the two ends. CDR3 length equals 12 residues. CDR1 is SGHAT and CDR2 is FQNNGV in the germline V gene. CDR3 sequence reads: CASRPRTDTQYF. The CDR3, as DNA: TGTGCCAGCAGACCGAGGACAGATACGCAGTATTTT.

The chain couples TRBV28 to TRBJ2-2, with 8 bases identical to TRBD2. Germline V gene data show CDR1 as MDHEN and CDR2 as SYDVKM. V shed 6 bases and J 1 base; nucleotides not matched to a gene: 7. This CDR3 contains 16 residues. DNA of the CDR3: TGTGCCAGCAGGTCCCGGGCGGGGGGGAACACCGGGGAGCTGTTTTTT. The encoded protein is CASRSRAGGNTGELFF.

This chain's CDR3 is CASSAGPEETQYF. CDR3 nucleotide sequence: TGTGCCAGTAGTGCGGGCCCTGAAGAGACCCAGTACTTC. The chain is built from TRBV19 and TRBJ2-5; a weak D match, TRBD2 (5 bases). From germline, CDR1 is LNHDA and CDR2 SQIVND (reference sequence). The length of the CDR3 is 13 residues. The V end was cut by 5 bases, the J end by 3 bases, with 10 bases between.

The V and J genes are TRBV5-4 and TRBJ1-2; 9 nucleotides agree with TRBD1. Germline CDR1 is SGHNT and CDR2 is YYREEE (reference sequence). Trimming cost V 5 bases and J 4 bases; bases outside gene matches: 3. The CDR3 runs to 13 residues. The CDR3 DNA reads as TGTGCCAGCAGGTTGACAGGGGGCTATGGCTACACCTTC. Amino acids: CASRLTGGYGYTF.

This chain links TRBV7-9 with TRBJ1-2, with D maybe TRBD1 (6 bases). In germline, CDR1 is SEHNR, CDR2 FQNEAQ (reference sequence). The CDR3 consists of 15 residues. V was cut by 5 bases and J by 0 bases, with 13 bases left in between. The CDR3 nucleotides read TGTGCCAGCAGCCCTCTGACAGGAACTAACTATGGCTACACCTTC. Translated: CASSPLTGTNYGYTF. Using reference TRBV7-9 and TRBJ1-2 for the parts outside the CDR3, the full variable domain is DTGVSQNPRHKITKRGQNVTFRCDPISEHNRLYWYRQTLGQGPEFLTYFQNEAQLEKSRLLSDRFSAERPKGSFSTLEIQRTEQGDSAMYLCASSPLTGTNYGYTFGSGTRLTVV.

The chain recombines TRBV7-8 with TRBJ1-5; 9 bases map to TRBD1. Germline loops: CDR1 SGHVS, CDR2 FQNEAQ. Trimming took 4 bases from V and 4 from J; bases not matched to a gene: 5. The CDR3 sequence is 15 residues long. CDR3 sequence reads: CASSSWTGVNQPQHF. CDR3 bases: TGTGCCAGCAGCTCTTGGACAGGGGTGAATCAGCCCCAGCATTTT.

V usage is TRBV27 and J usage is TRBJ1-2; TRBD1 matches 7 bases. The CDR3 is 15 amino acids. Trimming cost V 9 bases and J 1 base; bases outside gene matches: 11. CDR1 is MNHEY, CDR2 SMNVEV, per germline (reference sequence). DNA of the CDR3: TGTGCCAGGGGACAGTCACTATATTATAACTATGGCTACACCTTC. Amino acid sequence: CARGQSLYYNYGYTF.

A single count supports this clone. The V and J genes are TRBV5-1 and TRBJ2-2; 9 nucleotides agree with TRBD1. The V gene's germline CDR1 is SGHRS and CDR2 YFSETQ. The J segment lost 5 bases and the V segment lost 3 bases, leaving 11 bases of the junction unmatched. The length of the CDR3 is 17 residues. The chain's CDR3 is CASSSGPGQGDTGELFF. CDR3 nucleotide sequence: TGCGCCAGCAGCTCGGGACCGGGACAGGGTGATACCGGGGAGCTGTTTTTT.

The chain couples TRBV2 to TRBJ2-1; a possible D gene is TRBD2 (6 bases). Germline CDR1 is SNHLY and CDR2 is FYNNEI. The V and J ends lost 6 bases and 5 bases respectively, with 17 bases between them. This CDR3 is 15 amino acids long. The DNA of the CDR3 is TGTGCCAGCAGGGCCACCGGGAGCGCCGACAATGAGCAGTTCTTC. It is translated as CASRATGSADNEQFF.

This rearrangement joins TRBV2 to TRBJ1-2; D unresolved. The CDR3 totals 14 residues. V was cut by 5 bases and J by 3 bases, with 13 bases left in between. Germline assignment: CDR1 SNHLY and CDR2 FYNNEI. The CDR3 loop reads CASSNRAPYYGYTF. CDR3 DNA: TGTGCCAGCAGTAACCGCGCTCCATACTATGGCTACACCTTC.

The genes are TRBV28 and TRBJ2-2, with 10 bases aligning to TRBD2. The CDR3 totals 15 residues. J was trimmed by 3 bases and V by 6 bases; bases with no gene match: 4. Per the germline V gene, CDR1 is MDHEN and CDR2 is SYDVKM. This CDR3 reads CASRWTSGYTGELFF. CDR3 nucleotides: TGTGCCAGCAGGTGGACTAGCGGTTACACCGGGGAGCTGTTTTTT.

The chain has TRBV11-2 and TRBJ1-4, with unresolved D. V lost 3 bases and J lost 7, with 12 bases in between. CDR3 length: 14 amino acids. Germline lookup yields CDR1 SGHAT and CDR2 FQNNGV. The CDR3 sequence is CASSFSLGGEKLFF. CDR3 DNA sequence: TGTGCCAGCAGCTTTAGTTTGGGAGGTGAAAAACTGTTTTTT.